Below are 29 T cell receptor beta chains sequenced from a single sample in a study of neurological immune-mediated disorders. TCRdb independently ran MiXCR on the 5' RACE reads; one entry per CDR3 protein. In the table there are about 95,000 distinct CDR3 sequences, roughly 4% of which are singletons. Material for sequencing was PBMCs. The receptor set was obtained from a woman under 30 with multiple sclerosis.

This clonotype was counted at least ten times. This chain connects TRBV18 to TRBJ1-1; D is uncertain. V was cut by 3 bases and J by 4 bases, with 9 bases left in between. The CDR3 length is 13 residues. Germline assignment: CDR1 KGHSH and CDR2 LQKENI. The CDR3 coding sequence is TGTGCCAGCTCACCGAGCCCGTTCACTGAAGCTTTCTTT. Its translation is CASSPSPFTEAFF.

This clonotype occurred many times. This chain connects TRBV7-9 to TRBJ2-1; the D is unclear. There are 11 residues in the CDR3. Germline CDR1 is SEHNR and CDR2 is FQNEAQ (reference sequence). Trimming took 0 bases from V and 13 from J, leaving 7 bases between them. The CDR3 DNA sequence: TGTGCCAGCAGCTTAGCGGGGAAACAGTTCTTC. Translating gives CASSLAGKQFF. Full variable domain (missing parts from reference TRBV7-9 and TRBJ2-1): DTGVSQNPRHKITKRGQNVTFRCDPISEHNRLYWYRQTLGQGPEFLTYFQNEAQLEKSRLLSDRFSAERPKGSFSTLEIQRTEQGDSAMYLCASSLAGKQFFGPGTRLTVL.

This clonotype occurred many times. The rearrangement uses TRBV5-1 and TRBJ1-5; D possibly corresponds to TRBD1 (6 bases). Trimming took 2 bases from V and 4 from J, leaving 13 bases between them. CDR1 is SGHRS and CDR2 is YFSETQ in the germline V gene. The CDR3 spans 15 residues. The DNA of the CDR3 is TGCGCCAGCAGCTTAGCCCCGGGACAAAATCAGCCCCAGCATTTT. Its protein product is CASSLAPGQNQPQHF. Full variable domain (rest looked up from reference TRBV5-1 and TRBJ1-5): KAGVTQTPRYLIKTRGQQVTLSCSPISGHRSVSWYQQTPGQGLQFLFEYFSETQRNKGNFPGRFSGRQFSNSRSEMNVSTLELGDSALYLCASSLAPGQNQPQHFGDGTRLSIL.

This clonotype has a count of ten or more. The CDR3 reads CSALVMGVEAFF. The CDR3 coding sequence is TGCAGTGCTTTGGTTATGGGGGTTGAAGCTTTCTTT. The chain employs TRBV20-1 and TRBJ1-1, with a tentative D call TRBD1 (5 bases). In germline, CDR1 is DFQATT, CDR2 SNEGSKA (reference sequence). The CDR3 length is 12 residues. Trimming removed 5 bases at V and 7 bases at J, with 14 bases between.

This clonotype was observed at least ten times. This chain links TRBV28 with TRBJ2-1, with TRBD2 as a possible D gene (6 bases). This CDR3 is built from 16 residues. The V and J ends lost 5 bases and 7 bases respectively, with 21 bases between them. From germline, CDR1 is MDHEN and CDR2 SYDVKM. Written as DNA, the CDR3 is TGTGCCAGCAGTCCACTCCGGGGGACGGATGAAAATGAGCAGTTCTTC. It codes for CASSPLRGTDENEQFF. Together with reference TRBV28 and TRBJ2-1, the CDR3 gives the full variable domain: DVKVTQSSRYLVKRTGEKVFLECVQDMDHENMFWYRQDPGLGLRLIYFSYDVKMKEKGDIPEGYSVSREKKERFSLILESASTNQTSMYLCASSPLRGTDENEQFFGPGTRLTVL.

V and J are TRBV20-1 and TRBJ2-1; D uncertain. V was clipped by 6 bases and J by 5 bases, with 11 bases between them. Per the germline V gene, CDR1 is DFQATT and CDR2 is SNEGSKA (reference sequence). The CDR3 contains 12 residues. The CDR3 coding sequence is TGCAGTGCCCCGGATTACAACAATGAGCAGTTCTTC. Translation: CSAPDYNNEQFF.

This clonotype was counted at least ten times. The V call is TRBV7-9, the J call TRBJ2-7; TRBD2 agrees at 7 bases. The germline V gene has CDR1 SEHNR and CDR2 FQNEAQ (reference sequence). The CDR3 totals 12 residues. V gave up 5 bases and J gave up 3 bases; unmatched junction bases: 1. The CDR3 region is CASSGLVYEQYF. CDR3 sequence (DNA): TGTGCCAGCAGCGGACTAGTCTACGAGCAGTACTTC.

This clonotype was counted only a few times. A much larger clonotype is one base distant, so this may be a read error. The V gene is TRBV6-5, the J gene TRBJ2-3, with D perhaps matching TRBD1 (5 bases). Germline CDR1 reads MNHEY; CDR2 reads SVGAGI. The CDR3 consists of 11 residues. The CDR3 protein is CDSRRGDTQYF. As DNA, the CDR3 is TGTGACAGCAGAAGGGGAGATACGCAGTATTTT.

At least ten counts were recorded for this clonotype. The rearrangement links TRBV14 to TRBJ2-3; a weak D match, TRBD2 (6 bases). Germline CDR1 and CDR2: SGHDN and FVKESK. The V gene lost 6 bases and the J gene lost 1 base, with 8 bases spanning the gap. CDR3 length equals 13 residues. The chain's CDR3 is CASRPGGTDTQYF. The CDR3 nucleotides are TGTGCCAGCAGGCCGGGGGGCACAGATACGCAGTATTTT. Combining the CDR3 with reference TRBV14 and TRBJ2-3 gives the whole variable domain EAGVTQFPSHSVIEKGQTVTLRCDPISGHDNLYWYRRVMGKEIKFLLHFVKESKQDESGMPNNRFLAERTGGTYSTLKVQPAELEDSGVYFCASRPGGTDTQYFGPGTRLTVL.

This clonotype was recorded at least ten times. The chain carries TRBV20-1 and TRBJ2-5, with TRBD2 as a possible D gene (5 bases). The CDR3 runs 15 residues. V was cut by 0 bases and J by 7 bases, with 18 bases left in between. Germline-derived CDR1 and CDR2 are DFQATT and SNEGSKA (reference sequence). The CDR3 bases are TGCAGTGCTAGAGATGCGGGCGGGCTCCTTAGGACCCAGTACTTC. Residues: CSARDAGGLLRTQYF.

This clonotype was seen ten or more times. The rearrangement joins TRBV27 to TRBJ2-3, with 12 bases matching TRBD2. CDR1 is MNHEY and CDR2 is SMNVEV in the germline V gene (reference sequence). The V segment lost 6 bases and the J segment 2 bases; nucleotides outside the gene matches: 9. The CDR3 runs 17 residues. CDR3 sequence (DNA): TGTGCCAGCAGAGCCCCCGGACTAGCGGGAAACACAGATACGCAGTATTTT. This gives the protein CASRAPGLAGNTDTQYF.

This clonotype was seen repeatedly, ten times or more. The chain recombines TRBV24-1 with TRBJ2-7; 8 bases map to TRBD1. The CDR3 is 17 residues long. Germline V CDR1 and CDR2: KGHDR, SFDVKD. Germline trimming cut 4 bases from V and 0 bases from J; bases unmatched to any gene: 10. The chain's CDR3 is CATSDPSRGPNSYEQYF. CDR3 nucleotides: TGTGCCACCAGTGACCCTTCCAGGGGGCCTAACTCCTACGAGCAGTACTTC.

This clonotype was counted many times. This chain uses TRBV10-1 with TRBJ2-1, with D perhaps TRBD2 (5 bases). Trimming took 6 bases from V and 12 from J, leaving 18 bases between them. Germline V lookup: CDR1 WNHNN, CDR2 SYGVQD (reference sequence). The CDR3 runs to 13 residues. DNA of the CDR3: TGCGCCAGCAGCAACGGGATAGGGCATAGGCAGTTCTTC. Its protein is CASSNGIGHRQFF.

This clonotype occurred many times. Here the CDR3 reads CASSIQLDTGELFF. The CDR3 coding sequence is TGTGCCAGCAGCATACAGTTGGACACCGGGGAGCTGTTTTTT. This chain connects TRBV4-2 to TRBJ2-2; D unclear. CDR1 LGHNA and CDR2 YNFKEQ come from the germline V gene. The CDR3 spans 14 residues. V was clipped by 5 bases and J by 3 bases, with 10 bases between them.

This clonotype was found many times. CDR3 nucleotide sequence: TGTGCCAGCAGCCGGGACAGCACTCTAAACATTCAGTACTTC. It translates to CASSRDSTLNIQYF. This chain links TRBV3-1 with TRBJ2-4; 7 nucleotides align to TRBD1. The CDR3 totals 14 residues. J gave up 6 bases and V 4 bases, and 6 bases lay outside the gene matches. Per the germline V gene, CDR1 is LGHDT and CDR2 is YNNKEL (reference sequence). Full variable domain (missing parts from reference TRBV3-1 and TRBJ2-4): DTAVSQTPKYLVTQMGNDKSIKCEQNLGHDTMYWYKQDSKKFLKIMFSYNNKELIINETVPNRFSPKSPDKAHLNLHINSLELGDSAVYFCASSRDSTLNIQYFGAGTRLSVL.

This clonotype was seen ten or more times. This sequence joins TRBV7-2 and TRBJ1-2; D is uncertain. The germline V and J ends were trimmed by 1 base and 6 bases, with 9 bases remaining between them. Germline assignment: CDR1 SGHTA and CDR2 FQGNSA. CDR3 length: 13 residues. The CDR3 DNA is TGTGCCAGCAGCTTAGGTGTGCAGGATGGCTACACCTTC. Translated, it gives CASSLGVQDGYTF.

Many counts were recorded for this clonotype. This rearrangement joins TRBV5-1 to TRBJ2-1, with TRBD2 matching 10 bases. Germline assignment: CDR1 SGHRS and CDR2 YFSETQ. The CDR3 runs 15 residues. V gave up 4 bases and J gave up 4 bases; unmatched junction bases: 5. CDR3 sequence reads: CASSPGTSEYNEQFF. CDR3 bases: TGCGCCAGCAGCCCCGGGACTAGCGAATACAATGAGCAGTTCTTC.

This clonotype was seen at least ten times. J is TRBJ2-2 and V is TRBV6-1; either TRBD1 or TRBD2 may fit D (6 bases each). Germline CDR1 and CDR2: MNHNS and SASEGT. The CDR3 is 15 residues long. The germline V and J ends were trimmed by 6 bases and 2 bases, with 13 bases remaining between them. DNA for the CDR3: TGTGCCAGCAGCCCACAGGGAGGAAACACCGGGGAGCTGTTTTTT. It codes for CASSPQGGNTGELFF.

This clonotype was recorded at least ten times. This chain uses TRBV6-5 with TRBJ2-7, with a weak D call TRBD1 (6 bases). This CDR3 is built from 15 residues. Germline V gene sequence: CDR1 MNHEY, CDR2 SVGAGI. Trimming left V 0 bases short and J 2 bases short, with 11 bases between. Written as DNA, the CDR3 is TGTGCCAGCAGTTACTCGAGGACAGACACCTACGAGCAGTACTTC. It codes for CASSYSRTDTYEQYF.

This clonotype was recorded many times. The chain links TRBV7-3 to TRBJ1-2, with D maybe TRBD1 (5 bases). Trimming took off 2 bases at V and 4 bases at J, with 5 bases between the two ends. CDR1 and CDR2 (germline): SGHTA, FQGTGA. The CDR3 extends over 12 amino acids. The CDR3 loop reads CASSLGGYGYTF. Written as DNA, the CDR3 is TGTGCCAGCAGCTTAGGGGGCTATGGCTACACCTTC.

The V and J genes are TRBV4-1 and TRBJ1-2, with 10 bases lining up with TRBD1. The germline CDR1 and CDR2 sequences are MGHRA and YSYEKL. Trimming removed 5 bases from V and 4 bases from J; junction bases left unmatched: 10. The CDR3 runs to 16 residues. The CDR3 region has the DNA TGCGCCAGCAGCTCCGGGACAGGGGTCGTTAGCTATGGCTACACCTTC. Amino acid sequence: CASSSGTGVVSYGYTF.

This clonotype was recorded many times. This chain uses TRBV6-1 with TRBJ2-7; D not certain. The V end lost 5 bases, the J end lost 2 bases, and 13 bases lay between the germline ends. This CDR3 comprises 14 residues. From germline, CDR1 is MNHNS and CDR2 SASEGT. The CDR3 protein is CASSTSGPAYEQYF. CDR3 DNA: TGTGCCAGCAGTACCTCAGGACCTGCCTACGAGCAGTACTTC.

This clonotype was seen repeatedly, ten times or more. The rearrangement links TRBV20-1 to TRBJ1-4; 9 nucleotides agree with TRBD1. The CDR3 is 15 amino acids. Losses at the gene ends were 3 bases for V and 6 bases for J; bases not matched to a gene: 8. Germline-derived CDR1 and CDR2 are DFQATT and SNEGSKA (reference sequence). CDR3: CSASGPGQGYEKLFF. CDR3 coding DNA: TGCAGTGCTAGCGGACCGGGACAGGGATATGAAAAACTGTTTTTT.

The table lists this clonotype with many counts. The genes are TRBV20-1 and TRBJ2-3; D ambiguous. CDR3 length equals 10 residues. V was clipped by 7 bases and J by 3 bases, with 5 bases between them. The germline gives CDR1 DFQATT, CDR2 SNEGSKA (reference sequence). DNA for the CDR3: TGCAGTGTCGTAACAGATACGCAGTATTTT. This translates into CSVVTDTQYF.

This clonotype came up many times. DNA for the CDR3: TGTGCCAGCAGCCCAAGGGCCGGGACAGGATCCTACGAGCAGTACTTC. Translated: CASSPRAGTGSYEQYF. V and J are TRBV7-8 and TRBJ2-7; TRBD1 agrees at 8 bases. Germline trimming cut 5 bases from V and 1 base from J; bases unmatched to any gene: 10. This CDR3 spans 16 amino acids. Germline CDR1 reads SGHVS; CDR2 reads FQNEAQ.

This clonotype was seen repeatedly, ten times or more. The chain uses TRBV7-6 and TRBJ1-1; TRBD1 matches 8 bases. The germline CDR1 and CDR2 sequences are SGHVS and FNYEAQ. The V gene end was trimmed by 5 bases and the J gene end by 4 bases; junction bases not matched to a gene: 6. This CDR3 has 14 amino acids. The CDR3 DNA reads TGTGCCAGCAGCCCCAGGGGGCCGAGCACTGAAGCTTTCTTT. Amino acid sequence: CASSPRGPSTEAFF.

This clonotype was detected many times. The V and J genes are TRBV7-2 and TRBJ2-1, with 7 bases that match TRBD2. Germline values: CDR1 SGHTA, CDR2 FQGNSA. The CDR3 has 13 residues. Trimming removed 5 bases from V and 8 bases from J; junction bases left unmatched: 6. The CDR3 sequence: CASSPQGRDEQFF. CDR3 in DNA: TGTGCCAGCAGCCCCCAAGGGAGGGATGAGCAGTTCTTC.

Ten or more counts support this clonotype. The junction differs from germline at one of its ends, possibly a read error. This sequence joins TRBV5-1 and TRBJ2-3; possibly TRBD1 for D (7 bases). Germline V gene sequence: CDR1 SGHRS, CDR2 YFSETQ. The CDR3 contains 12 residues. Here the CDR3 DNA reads TGCGCCTGCAGACAGGGAGGAGATACGCAGTATTTT. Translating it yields CACRQGGDTQYF.

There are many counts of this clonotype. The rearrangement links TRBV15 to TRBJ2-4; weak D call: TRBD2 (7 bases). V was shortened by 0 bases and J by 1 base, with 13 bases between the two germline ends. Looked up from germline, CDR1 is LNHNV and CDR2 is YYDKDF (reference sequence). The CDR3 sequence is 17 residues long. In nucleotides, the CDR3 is TGTGCCACCAGCAGAGATTATGCGGGGGCCGCCAAAAACATTCAGTACTTC. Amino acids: CATSRDYAGAAKNIQYF.